This TCR beta chain is from a study of monozygotic twins with inflammatory bowel disease. TCRdb re-analyzed the 5' RACE reads; it lists each CDR3 protein once, without DNA. In all, the sample yields 300,000 to 350,000 distinct CDR3 sequences. CDR3 length: 13 residues. Germline loops: CDR1 SQVTM, CDR2 ANQGSEA. The specimen sequenced was blood. This TCR was recovered from a human donor with ulcerative colitis or Crohn's disease, or a healthy co-twin of an affected twin (not recorded which). The genes are TRBV29-1 and TRBJ2-7; the D call from TCRdb, TRBD1, cannot be confirmed without DNA. The CDR3 loop is CSDAGQGGYEQYF.